Listed below are T cell receptor beta chains from one sample, sequenced in a study of post-analysis software for immune sequencing data. MiXCR, run by TCRdb on the PCR reads, gives a single entry per CDR3 protein. The sample lists about 680,000 distinct CDR3 sequences, 55% to 60% occurring once. Material: blood. Receptors originate from a girl aged 2 to 10 with multiple sclerosis. CDR3s include the opening cysteine and the closing phenylalanine or tryptophan. Some rows mark clone size as missing; the rest say once, few, many or name a class of expanded clone.

v_call clone_size cdr3_aa
TRBV12-3/TRBV12-4 once CASSLRQPQNNEQFF
TRBV7-2 few CASSSPDGTQYF
TRBV10-3 . CAISESTAKGTDTQYF
TRBV4-3 . CASSQGFRQGWDYGYTF
TRBV2 . CASSTDGDTEAFF
TRBV6-2/TRBV6-3 . CASSHGGLRTQEQFF
TRBV6-1 few CASSTGLAAGNEQFF
TRBV5-1 . CASSLATLGGAYNEQFF
TRBV5-1 . CASSLTGTLGSPLHF
TRBV20-1 many CSARDPRASSEKLFF
TRBV27 few CASSLSLGETQYF
TRBV5-1 . CASSLEGDIFGTDIAKNIQYF
TRBV7-8 . CASSLGLAVRTDTQYF
TRBV4-3 . CASSRRGSEKLFF
TRBV19 . CASRPRGAYEQYF
TRBV7-2 . CASSLAVDYEQFF
TRBV29-1 . CSALGASGRSRDNEQFF
TRBV7-2 . CASSWTGDAYGYTF
TRBV5-1 . CASSFGEYQETQYF
TRBV5-6 . CASSLSTNLAESYEQYF
TRBV6-5 few CASSYSAGENEQFF
TRBV29-1 once CSVGHTGTDANEQFF
TRBV5-1 . CASSLRAAQGQLFF
TRBV6-1 few CASNGQGAWGSSTDTQYF
TRBV7-3 . CASSLSGGLAYTDTQYF
TRBV29-1 few CSGAQGGGEQFF
TRBV29-1 . CSVLDRYSYEQYF
TRBV29-1 once CSVLDAGRDQETQYF
TRBV27 few CASSLGTGAGEQYF
TRBV7-2 . CACGGSNQPQHF
TRBV11-3 few CASSSNSGEQFF
TRBV7-9 . CASSDQGAPDTQYF
TRBV24-1 . CATSASGTGGEAKNIQYF
TRBV7-9 . CASSLAAGGAEQYF
TRBV4-2 . CASSQAALDSPPLHF
TRBV14 . CASSRRGLYQETQYF
TRBV18 few CASSRDENSPLHF
TRBV7-2 . CASKTTRDRADNEQFF
TRBV20-1 . CSAMRNRVYGYTF
TRBV6-2/TRBV6-3 . CASTHGRAEQFF
TRBV29-1 few CSVVDGYTF
TRBV2 . CASGRPAGGTDTQYF
TRBV6-5 . CASSYSSGRITYEQYF
TRBV15 few CATRQGHIYEQYF
TRBV24-1 . CATSEGTASNQPQHF
TRBV5-1 . CASRLSGASSYNEQFF
TRBV12-3/TRBV12-4 . CASTTYQLERVSYNEQFF
TRBV7-9 . CASSPNHSGRWNEQFF